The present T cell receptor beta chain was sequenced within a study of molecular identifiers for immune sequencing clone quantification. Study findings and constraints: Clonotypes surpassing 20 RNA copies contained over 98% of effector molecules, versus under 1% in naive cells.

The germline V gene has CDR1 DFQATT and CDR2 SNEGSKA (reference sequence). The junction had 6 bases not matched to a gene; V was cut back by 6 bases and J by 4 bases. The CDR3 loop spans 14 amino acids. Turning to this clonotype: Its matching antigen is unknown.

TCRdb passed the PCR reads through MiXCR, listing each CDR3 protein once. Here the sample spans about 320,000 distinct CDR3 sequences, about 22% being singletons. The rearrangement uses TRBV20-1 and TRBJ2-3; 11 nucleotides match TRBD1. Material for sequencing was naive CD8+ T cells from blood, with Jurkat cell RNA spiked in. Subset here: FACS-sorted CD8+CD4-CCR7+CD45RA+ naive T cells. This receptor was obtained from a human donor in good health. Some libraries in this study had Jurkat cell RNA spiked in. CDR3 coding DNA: TGCAGTGCCCCGGGACAGGGGGTATCAGATACGCAGTATTTT. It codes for CSAPGQGVSDTQYF.